A selection of T cell receptor beta chains follows, all from one sample in a study of immune evolution from preneoplasia to lung adenocarcinoma. TCRdb's copy holds only in-frame clones and misses some; the assay was immunoSEQ multiplex PCR. This table has about 21,000 clones, 70% to 85% appearing once. Sequencing input: FFPE invasive lung adenocarcinoma tissue. All receptors come from a person aged 55 to 75 with lung adenocarcinoma. Both conserved end residues are part of each CDR3. D genes are given only for firm matches. Part of the rows lack a size; the others show once, few, many or a class for expanded clones.

j_call v_call d_call clone_size cdr3_aa cdr3_nt
TRBJ2-7 TRBV7-7 TRBD1 once CASSFRQGNSYEQYF TGTGCTAGCAGCTTCCGACAGGGAAATTCCTACGAGCAGTACTTC
TRBJ2-2 TRBV11-2 NA NA CASSSGDRDTGELFF TGTGCCAGCAGCTCCGGGGACCGGGACACCGGGGAGCTGTTTTTT
TRBJ2-1 TRBV18 TRBD2 NA CASSPKRLAPVYNEQFF TGTGCCAGCTCACCAAAGCGACTAGCGCCCGTTTACAATGAGCAGTTCTTC
TRBJ1-5 TRBV18 NA NA CASSPGARDQPQHF TGTGCCAGCTCACCAGGGGCGCGGGATCAGCCCCAGCATTTT
TRBJ2-1 TRBV11-2 TRBD2 few CASSLDSSGRKQFF TGTGCCAGCAGCTTAGATTCTAGCGGGAGAAAGCAGTTCTTC
TRBJ2-7 TRBV10-2 NA NA CASRRAGAPYEQYF TGCGCCAGCAGGAGGGCAGGGGCGCCCTACGAGCAGTACTTC
TRBJ1-4 TRBV29-1 TRBD1 NA CSVSGTDHEKLFF TGCAGCGTTTCGGGGACAGATCATGAAAAACTGTTTTTT
TRBJ1-6 TRBV30 NA NA CAWSEQINSPLHF TGTGCCTGGAGTGAACAGATTAATTCACCCCTCCACTTT
TRBJ2-3 TRBV5-4 NA NA CASSPFLGDTQYF TGTGCCAGCAGCCCTTTCCTTGGAGATACGCAGTATTTT
TRBJ1-4 TRBV6-6 TRBD1 few CASSRTGVGEKLFF TGTGCCAGCAGTCGGACAGGGGTTGGCGAAAAACTGTTTTTT
TRBJ2-7 TRBV10-3 TRBD2 NA CATRDGTTSYEQYF TGTGCCACACGGGATGGGACTACCTCCTACGAGCAGTACTTC
TRBJ1-3 TRBV18 NA NA CASSPAQDTGNTIYF TGTGCCAGCTCACCAGCCCAGGACACTGGAAACACCATATATTTT
TRBJ2-2 TRBV19 NA once CASRTAWHGELFF TGTGCCAGTAGGACCGCTTGGCACGGGGAGCTGTTTTTT
TRBJ2-7 TRBV5-1 NA NA CASSRGGSGYSYEQYF TGCGCCAGCAGCAGGGGGGGTAGCGGATACTCCTACGAGCAGTACTTC
TRBJ2-1 TRBV5-1 NA NA CASSLGTDSYNEQFF TGCGCCAGCAGCTTGGGGACAGACTCCTACAATGAGCAGTTCTTC
TRBJ2-2 TRBV7-2 NA few CASSLERRTGELFF TGTGCCAGCAGCTTAGAACGGAGAACCGGGGAGCTGTTTTTT
TRBJ1-2 TRBV6-5 NA NA CASSQGVYGYTF TGTGCCAGCAGCCAGGGAGTCTATGGCTACACCTTC
TRBJ2-5 TRBV6-5 TRBD2 few CASSREALSTQYF TGTGCCAGCAGCCGGGAGGCTCTATCGACCCAGTACTTC
TRBJ2-3 TRBV15 NA NA CATSRGTQRGSDTQYF TGTGCCACCAGCAGAGGGACACAGAGGGGTTCAGATACGCAGTATTTT
TRBJ2-5 TRBV15 NA NA CATSRDQEGGTQYF TGTGCCACCAGCAGAGATCAGGAGGGGGGGACCCAGTACTTC
TRBJ1-1 TRBV7-2 NA once CASSAGGAMNTEAFF TGTGCCAGCAGCGCCGGGGGGGCGATGAACACTGAAGCTTTCTTT
TRBJ1-5 TRBV15 NA NA CATSRDRVPGQPQHF TGTGCCACCAGCAGAGACCGCGTGCCGGGCCAGCCCCAGCATTTT
TRBJ2-2 TRBV10-1 NA NA CASSSTGNTGELFF TGCGCCAGCAGCTCTACAGGAAACACCGGGGAGCTGTTTTTT
TRBJ2-3 TRBV6-4 NA NA CASSGGEADTQYF TGTGCCAGCAGTGGCGGGGAGGCAGATACGCAGTATTTT
TRBJ1-6 TRBV14 NA NA CASSQVKNSPLHF TGTGCCAGCAGCCAGGTGAAGAATTCACCCCTCCACTTT
TRBJ1-2 TRBV10-2 NA NA CASSDQGRALYGYTF TGCGCCAGCAGTGATCAGGGGAGAGCCTTATATGGCTACACCTTC
TRBJ2-6 TRBV11-3 NA NA CASSRGGGNGANVLTF TGTGCCAGCAGCCGTGGAGGGGGCAATGGGGCCAACGTCCTGACTTTC
TRBJ2-7 TRBV7-3 NA NA CASSLGQYEQYF TGTGCCAGCAGCCTCGGACAGTACGAGCAGTACTTC
TRBJ2-2 TRBV5-4 TRBD1 NA CASSQGATGGTGELFF TGTGCCAGCAGCCAAGGGGCGACAGGGGGCACCGGGGAGCTGTTTTTT
TRBJ2-6 TRBV6-1 NA NA CASREGGSGANVLTF TGTGCCAGCAGGGAGGGGGGCTCTGGGGCCAACGTCCTGACTTTC
TRBJ2-2 TRBV5-1 NA few CASSLEGLVTGELFF TGCGCCAGCAGCTTGGAGGGCCTAGTCACCGGGGAGCTGTTTTTT
TRBJ2-6 TRBV19 TRBD1 NA CASSGDSTSGANVLTF TGTGCCAGTAGTGGGGACAGCACCTCTGGGGCCAACGTCCTGACTTTC
TRBJ1-5 TRBV11-3 NA NA CASSLQSGRGVTPQHF TGTGCCAGCAGCTTACAAAGCGGCAGGGGAGTGACCCCCCAGCATTTT
TRBJ1-2 TRBV4-1 TRBD1 NA CASSQAKDRGHGYTF TGCGCCAGCAGCCAAGCTAAAGACAGGGGCCATGGCTACACCTTC
TRBJ1-1 TRBV7-9 NA once CASSPARGMNTEAFF TGTGCCAGCAGCCCGGCGCGGGGGATGAACACTGAAGCTTTCTTT
TRBJ2-4 TRBV5-1 NA NA CASSFGSNSDIQYF TGCGCCAGCAGCTTCGGTTCGAATTCGGACATTCAGTACTTC
TRBJ2-2 TRBV11-2 TRBD2 NA CASSPRTSGTGELFF TGTGCCAGCAGCCCCCGGACTAGCGGGACCGGGGAGCTGTTTTTT
TRBJ1-5 TRBV27 NA NA CASMMGRPQHF TGTGCCAGCATGATGGGGCGGCCCCAGCATTTT
TRBJ1-5 TRBV6-5 NA few CASSPDSPNQPQHF TGTGCCAGCAGTCCGGACAGTCCCAATCAGCCCCAGCATTTT
TRBJ2-7 TRBV5-1 NA NA CASSSTYEQYF TGCGCCAGCAGCTCGACTTACGAGCAGTACTTC
TRBJ1-2 TRBV6-6 NA NA CASSPAVRGYGYTF TGTGCCAGCAGTCCGGCCGTAAGGGGCTATGGCTACACCTTC
TRBJ1-1 TRBV11-2 NA NA CASSLLSAGEAFF TGTGCCAGCAGTCTCCTATCCGCGGGAGAAGCTTTCTTT
TRBJ2-7 TRBV6-1 NA few CASSDGRASYEQYF TGTGCCAGCAGTGACGGGCGGGCTTCCTACGAGCAGTACTTC
TRBJ1-1 TRBV29-1 NA NA CSVGSQEYTEAFF TGCAGCGTTGGATCACAGGAGTACACTGAAGCTTTCTTT
TRBJ1-1 TRBV29-1 NA NA CSGAWGEGNTEAFF TGCAGCGGCGCCTGGGGCGAGGGGAACACTGAAGCTTTCTTT
TRBJ2-2 TRBV29-1 NA few CSVGQLNTGELFF TGCAGCGTAGGACAGCTGAACACCGGGGAGCTGTTTTTT
TRBJ2-5 TRBV5-8 TRBD1 NA CASSLPGGEETQYF TGTGCCAGCAGCCTACCAGGGGGCGAGGAGACCCAGTACTTC
TRBJ2-7 TRBV27 NA few CASSIQGYEQYF TGTGCCAGCAGTATCCAGGGTTACGAGCAGTACTTC
TRBJ1-2 TRBV28 NA NA CASSLLGNSLTTRGGYTF TGTGCCAGCAGTTTATTGGGGAACAGTCTTACGACTCGGGGAGGCTACACCTTC
TRBJ2-7 TRBV2 NA NA CASSSGTTEQYF TGTGCCAGCAGTTCCGGGACAACCGAGCAGTACTTC
TRBJ2-2 TRBV6-4 NA few CASSEGGTNTGELFF TGTGCCAGCAGTGAGGGCGGGACCAACACCGGGGAGCTGTTTTTT
TRBJ2-7 TRBV7-2 TRBD1 NA CASSGRDRSKQYF TGTGCCAGCAGCGGCCGGGACAGATCGAAGCAGTACTTC
TRBJ2-1 TRBV29-1 NA NA CSVVGWQGGNEQFF TGCAGCGTTGTGGGGTGGCAGGGTGGCAATGAGCAGTTCTTC
TRBJ2-7 TRBV7-3 TRBD1 NA CASSPQGAYEQYF TGTGCCAGCAGCCCCCAGGGGGCTTACGAGCAGTACTTC
TRBJ2-7 TRBV30 TRBD1 few CAWKRQGGYEQYF TGTGCCTGGAAACGACAGGGGGGCTACGAGCAGTACTTC
TRBJ2-2 TRBV19 NA few CASSIPGVKLLFF TGTGCCAGTAGTATACCGGGAGTTAAATTGTTGTTTTTT
TRBJ2-7 TRBV5-5 NA NA CASSFRDMTYEQYF TGTGCCAGCAGCTTCCGGGACATGACCTACGAGCAGTACTTC
TRBJ1-1 TRBV30 TRBD1 NA CAWRRQGGNTEAFF TGTGCCTGGCGGAGACAGGGGGGGAACACTGAAGCTTTCTTT
TRBJ2-1 TRBV9 TRBD2 NA CASSVTSGSYNEQFF TGTGCCAGCAGCGTTACTAGCGGGTCCTACAATGAGCAGTTCTTC
TRBJ1-5 TRBV28 NA NA CASRTSDSGLEPQHF TGTGCCAGCAGAACCTCCGACAGTGGACTTGAGCCCCAGCATTTT